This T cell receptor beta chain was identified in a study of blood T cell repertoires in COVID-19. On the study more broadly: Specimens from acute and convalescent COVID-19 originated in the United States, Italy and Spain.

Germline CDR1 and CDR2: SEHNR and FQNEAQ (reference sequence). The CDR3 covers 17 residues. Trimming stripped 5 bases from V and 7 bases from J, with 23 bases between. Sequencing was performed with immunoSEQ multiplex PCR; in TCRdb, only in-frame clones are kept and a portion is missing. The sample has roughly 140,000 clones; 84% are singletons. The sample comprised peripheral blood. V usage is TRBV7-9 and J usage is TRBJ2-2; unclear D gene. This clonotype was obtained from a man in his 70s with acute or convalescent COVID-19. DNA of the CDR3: TGTGCCAGCAGCCCGCGGTTCGTTATGGAATTCGGCGGGGAGCTGTTTTTT. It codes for CASSPRFVMEFGGELFF.